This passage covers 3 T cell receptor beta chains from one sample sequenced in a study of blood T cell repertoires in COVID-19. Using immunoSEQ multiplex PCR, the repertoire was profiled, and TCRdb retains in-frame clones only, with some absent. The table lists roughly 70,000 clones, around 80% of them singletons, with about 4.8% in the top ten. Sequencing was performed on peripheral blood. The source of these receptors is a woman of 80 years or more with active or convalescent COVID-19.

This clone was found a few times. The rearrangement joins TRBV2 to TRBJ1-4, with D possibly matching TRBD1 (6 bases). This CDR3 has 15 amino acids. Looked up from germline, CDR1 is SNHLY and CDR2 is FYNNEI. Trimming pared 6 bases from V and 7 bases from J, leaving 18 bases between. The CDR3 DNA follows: TGTGCCAGCAGCGAACTACAGGGCTCGGGTGAAAAACTGTTTTTT. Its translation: CASSELQGSGEKLFF.

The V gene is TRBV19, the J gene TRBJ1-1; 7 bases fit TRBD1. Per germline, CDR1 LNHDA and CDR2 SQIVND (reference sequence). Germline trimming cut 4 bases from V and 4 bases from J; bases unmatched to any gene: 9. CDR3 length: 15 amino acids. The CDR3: CASSTTNRGGTEAFF. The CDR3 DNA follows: TGTGCCAGTAGTACAACTAACAGGGGCGGCACTGAAGCTTTCTTT.

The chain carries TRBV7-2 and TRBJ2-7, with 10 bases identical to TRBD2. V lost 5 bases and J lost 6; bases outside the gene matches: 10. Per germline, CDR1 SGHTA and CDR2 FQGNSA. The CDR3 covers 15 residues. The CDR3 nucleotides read TGTGCCAGCAGCCCGTCGGCTAGCGGGAGCGGCGAGCAGTACTTC. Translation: CASSPSASGSGEQYF.